This record covers a single T cell receptor (beta chain). The sample originates from a study of blood T cell repertoires in COVID-19. The assay was immunoSEQ multiplex PCR, and TCRdb's table has in-frame clones only and misses some. The repertoire includes roughly 300,000 clones, roughly 86% of them detected once, and approximately 1.8% sits in the top ten. The V end lost 2 bases, the J end lost 8 bases, and 12 bases lay between the germline ends. The CDR3 loop spans 13 amino acids. CDR1 is KGHSH, CDR2 LQKENI, per germline. This chain links TRBV18 with TRBJ1-1; no clear D. This sequence originates from a woman aged 25 to 39 with COVID-19, enrolled during active disease. Sequences were obtained from peripheral blood. The CDR3 here is CASSPDFVGEAFF. CDR3 DNA sequence: TGTGCCAGCTCACCAGATTTTGTGGGCGAAGCTTTCTTT.